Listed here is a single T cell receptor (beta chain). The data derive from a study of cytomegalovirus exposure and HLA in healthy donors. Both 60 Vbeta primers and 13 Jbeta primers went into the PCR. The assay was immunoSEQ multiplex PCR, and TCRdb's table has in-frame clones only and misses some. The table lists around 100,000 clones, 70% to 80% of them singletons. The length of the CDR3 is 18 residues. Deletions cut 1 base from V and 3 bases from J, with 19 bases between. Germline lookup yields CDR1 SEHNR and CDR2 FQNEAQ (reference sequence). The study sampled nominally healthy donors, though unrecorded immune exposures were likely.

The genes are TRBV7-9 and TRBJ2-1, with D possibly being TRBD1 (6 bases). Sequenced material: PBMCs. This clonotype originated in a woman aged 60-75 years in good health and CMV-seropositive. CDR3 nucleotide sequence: TGTGCCAGCAGCTTAGAAGTTTCGGCAGGGGCCATCTACAATGAGCAGTTCTTC. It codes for CASSLEVSAGAIYNEQFF.